One sample yielded the 26 T cell receptor beta chains listed below, sequenced in a study of memory CD4+ T cells and cytomegalovirus serostatus. Single viable CD3+CD4+CD8-CD45RO+ cells were sorted as the memory CD4+ T cells. Only in-frame clones appear in the TCRdb table, and some are missing; sequencing was by immunoSEQ multiplex PCR. The sample has 50,000 to 65,000 clones, approximately 71% seen once. Input material: memory CD4+ T cells from blood. Source of these receptors: an adult in good health and CMV-seronegative.

The rearrangement links TRBV4-2 to TRBJ1-2; D gene unclear. In germline, CDR1 is LGHNA, CDR2 YNFKEQ. The CDR3 runs 13 residues. The V end lost 1 base, the J end lost 6 bases, and 9 bases lay between the germline ends. The CDR3 DNA reads as TGTGCCAGCAGCCAAGTTCTTGGGGATGGCTACACCTTC. This encodes CASSQVLGDGYTF.

V is TRBV25-1 and J is TRBJ2-7; D not resolved. This CDR3 has 12 residues. With 7 bases removed from V and 1 base from J, the gap between germline ends came to 8 bases. Germline values: CDR1 MGHDK, CDR2 SYGVNS. CDR3 sequence reads: CASKGFSYEQYF. DNA of the CDR3: TGTGCCAGCAAAGGTTTTTCCTACGAGCAGTACTTC.

This sequence joins TRBV9 and TRBJ2-3; TRBD1 agrees at 8 bases. The CDR3 spans 13 residues. Unmatched junction bases numbered 7, after V lost 10 bases and J lost 3 bases. Germline V CDR1 and CDR2: SGDLS, YYNGEE. CDR3 sequence: CAGGTGPTDTQYF. In nucleotides, the CDR3 is TGTGCCGGGGGGACAGGCCCGACAGATACGCAGTATTTT.

The chain combines TRBV6-6 with TRBJ2-2; 7 nucleotides line up with TRBD1. The germline gives CDR1 MNHNY, CDR2 SVGAGI (reference sequence). J was trimmed by 5 bases and V by 0 bases; bases with no gene match: 6. CDR3 size: 16 residues. The CDR3 is CASSYSTTGSTGELFF. Written as DNA, the CDR3 is TGTGCCAGCAGTTACTCGACGACAGGGAGTACCGGGGAGCTGTTTTTT.

The chain recombines TRBV19 with TRBJ2-2; 7 bases are a match to TRBD2. Germline loops: CDR1 LNHDA, CDR2 SQIVND (reference sequence). This CDR3 has 14 residues. The V gene end was trimmed by 9 bases and the J gene end by 3 bases; junction bases not matched to a gene: 7. CDR3 region: CASVGGVHTGELFF. The CDR3 DNA is TGTGCCAGCGTTGGGGGGGTTCACACCGGGGAGCTGTTTTTT.

The chain has TRBV20-1 and TRBJ1-1, with D possibly TRBD1 on 5 matching bases. The CDR3 loop spans 11 amino acids. Trimming shortened V by 3 bases and J by 10 bases, and 12 bases separated the two germline ends. Looked up from germline, CDR1 is DFQATT and CDR2 is SNEGSKA (reference sequence). In nucleotides, the CDR3 is TGCAGTGCTAGGGCGGGGGGTACAGCTTTCTTT. It translates to CSARAGGTAFF.

The chain uses TRBV11-2 and TRBJ1-4, with a weak D call TRBD1 (6 bases). This CDR3 comprises 14 residues. V lost 3 bases and J 7 bases, leaving 12 bases between the germline ends. Germline values: CDR1 SGHAT, CDR2 FQNNGV. The CDR3 DNA sequence: TGTGCCAGCAGCTTCCAGGGGAGGGGTGAAAAACTGTTTTTT. The encoded protein is CASSFQGRGEKLFF.

The table lists this clone with a few counts. The gene calls are TRBV19 and TRBJ1-1, with D hard to call. Trimming shortened V by 7 bases and J by 2 bases, and 14 bases separated the two germline ends. This CDR3 region has 14 residues. Germline V CDR1 and CDR2: LNHDA, SQIVND (reference sequence). Here the CDR3 DNA reads TGTGCCAGTAAGCCATCAGGTTACAACACTGAAGCTTTCTTT. Translated: CASKPSGYNTEAFF.

This chain links TRBV11-3 with TRBJ2-1; weak D call: TRBD1 (6 bases). The germline V gene has CDR1 SGHNT and CDR2 YENEEA. This CDR3 spans 14 amino acids. The V end lost 1 base, the J end lost 11 bases, and 15 bases lay between the germline ends. CDR3 bases: TGTGCCAGCAGCTTAGGGACCCACAGGGACCAGCAGTTCTTC. Its protein product is CASSLGTHRDQQFF. The entire variable domain, with the rest obtained from reference TRBV11-3 and TRBJ2-1, is as follows: EAGVVQSPRYKIIEKKQPVAFWCNPISGHNTLYWYLQNLGQGPELLIRYENEEAVDDSQLPKDRFSAERLKGVDSTLKIQPAELGDSAVYLCASSLGTHRDQQFFGPGTRLTVL.

On this clone: One end of the junction varies from germline; a read error may be responsible. The chain combines TRBV5-8 with TRBJ1-3; D is undetermined. Germline assignment: CDR1 SGHTS and CDR2 YDEGEE. The CDR3 consists of 13 residues. The CDR3 nucleotides are TGTGCCAGCAGCTTGTTGGCTGGGAACACCATATATTTT. This encodes CASSLLAGNTIYF.

This chain connects TRBV4-1 to TRBJ2-5; 15 positions match TRBD2. The CDR3 loop spans 20 amino acids. The J segment lost 2 bases and the V segment lost 0 bases, leaving 10 bases of the junction unmatched. Germline CDR1 is MGHRA and CDR2 is YSYEKL. CDR3: CASSQDGRTSGGASQETQYF. The CDR3 bases are TGCGCCAGCAGCCAAGATGGCCGGACTAGCGGGGGGGCTTCGCAAGAGACCCAGTACTTC.

This clone was observed once. The chain joins TRBV9 to TRBJ2-3; 9 positions match TRBD2. Germline-derived CDR1 and CDR2 are SGDLS and YYNGEE. With V trimmed by 5 bases and J by 2 bases, 3 bases remained unmatched. The CDR3 loop spans 14 amino acids. CDR3 DNA sequence: TGTGCCAGCAGGGGGGGACTAGCCACAGATACGCAGTATTTT. It specifies CASRGGLATDTQYF.

V and J are TRBV5-1 and TRBJ1-1, with a weak D call TRBD1 (5 bases). This CDR3 has 14 residues. The ends were cut back, 2 bases at V and 5 bases at J, with 13 bases in the middle. Germline V gives CDR1 SGHRS, CDR2 YFSETQ. The chain's CDR3 is CASSFEGTRTEAFF. CDR3 DNA sequence: TGCGCCAGCAGCTTCGAAGGGACGAGGACTGAAGCTTTCTTT.

Only a few counts were recorded for this clone. The V gene is TRBV7-9, the J gene TRBJ1-2; the match to TRBD1 covers 9 bases. J gave up 6 bases and V 5 bases, and 10 bases lay outside the gene matches. Per germline, CDR1 SEHNR and CDR2 FQNEAQ (reference sequence). The CDR3 runs to 15 residues. The CDR3 loop reads CASSPWDREVNGYTF. In DNA, the CDR3 is TGTGCCAGCAGCCCCTGGGACAGGGAGGTTAATGGCTACACCTTC.

Only a few counts were recorded for this clone. The V call is TRBV10-3, the J call TRBJ2-7; TRBD1 aligns across 8 bases. V shed 0 bases and J 6 bases; nucleotides not matched to a gene: 10. CDR1 is ENHRY and CDR2 is SYGVKD in the germline V gene. The CDR3 runs 16 residues. The CDR3: CAISESAQGASGEQYF. As DNA, the CDR3 is TGTGCCATCAGTGAGTCCGCCCAGGGGGCAAGCGGCGAGCAGTACTTC.

This clone was seen just once. This chain links TRBV7-8 with TRBJ2-7; D may be TRBD1 (5 bases). CDR3 length: 13 amino acids. V dropped 2 bases and J dropped 3 bases, with 8 bases sitting between them. The germline gives CDR1 SGHVS, CDR2 FQNEAQ. Here the CDR3 DNA reads TGTGCCAGCAGCTTAAGACAGAACTACGAGCAGTACTTC. Protein: CASSLRQNYEQYF. The complete variable domain, with remaining parts taken from reference TRBV7-8 and TRBJ2-7, reads GAGVSQSPRYKVAKRGQDVALRCDPISGHVSLFWYQQALGQGPEFLTYFQNEAQLDKSGLPSDRFFAERPEGSVSTLKIQRTQQEDSAVYLCASSLRQNYEQYFGPGTRLTVT.

This sequence joins TRBV5-1 and TRBJ2-3, with a weak D call TRBD2 (6 bases). V lost 0 bases and J 3 bases, leaving 11 bases between the germline ends. Germline lookup yields CDR1 SGHRS and CDR2 YFSETQ. The CDR3 spans 15 residues. DNA of the CDR3: TGCGCCAGCAGCTTGGGCGCTAGCGTAACAGATACGCAGTATTTT. Translation gives CASSLGASVTDTQYF. The variable domain in full, completed from reference TRBV5-1 and TRBJ2-3, reads KAGVTQTPRYLIKTRGQQVTLSCSPISGHRSVSWYQQTPGQGLQFLFEYFSETQRNKGNFPGRFSGRQFSNSRSEMNVSTLELGDSALYLCASSLGASVTDTQYFGPGTRLTVL.

The chain couples TRBV29-1 to TRBJ2-1; no clear D gene. This CDR3 has 14 residues. The V gene's germline CDR1 is SQVTM and CDR2 ANQGSEA. Trimming pared 5 bases from V and 5 bases from J, leaving 16 bases between. This CDR3 reads CSVYPTLGNNEQFF. CDR3 sequence (DNA): TGCAGCGTTTACCCGACCTTGGGCAACAATGAGCAGTTCTTC.

This clone was observed a few times. The V and J genes are TRBV30 and TRBJ1-5; D may be TRBD1 (6 bases). Trimming shortened V by 1 base and J by 6 bases, and 13 bases separated the two germline ends. This CDR3 spans 14 amino acids. Germline V gene data show CDR1 as GTSNPN and CDR2 as SVGIG (reference sequence). The CDR3: CAWSEGGGLQPQHF. As DNA, the CDR3 is TGTGCCTGGAGTGAAGGGGGGGGCCTTCAGCCCCAGCATTTT.

The chain employs TRBV2 and TRBJ2-5; D is perhaps TRBD1 (6 bases). Germline loops: CDR1 SNHLY, CDR2 FYNNEI. The CDR3 totals 15 residues. Trimming shortened V by 3 bases and J by 5 bases, and 16 bases separated the two germline ends. The CDR3 nucleotides are TGTGCCAGCAGTGATTCGGGGACAAATCGCGAGACCCAGTACTTC. As protein: CASSDSGTNRETQYF.

This clone has more than one count but fewer than ten. The chain is built from TRBV4-3 and TRBJ1-1, with TRBD1 as a possible D gene (5 bases). Germline V gene sequence: CDR1 LGHNA, CDR2 YSLEER. The CDR3 spans 15 residues. The V gene lost 2 bases and the J gene lost 10 bases, with 20 bases spanning the gap. The CDR3 DNA follows: TGCGCCAGCAGCCAATTAGACAGACCTTGGGGAATAGCTTTCTTT. Its translation: CASSQLDRPWGIAFF.

A word on this clone: Sequence at one end of the junction differs from germline and may be a read error. The chain uses TRBV6-5 and TRBJ1-1; maybe TRBD1 (5 bases). From germline, CDR1 is MNHEY and CDR2 SVGAGI. The length of the CDR3 is 15 residues. The CDR3 spells CASSYPGGPNAEAFF. The CDR3 DNA is TGTGCCAGCAGTTACCCCGGGGGACCGAACGCTGAAGCTTTCTTT.

The chain links TRBV2 to TRBJ1-2, with TRBD1 as a possible D gene (6 bases). The V end was cut by 8 bases, the J end by 4 bases, with 11 bases between. CDR3 size: 12 residues. Germline V gives CDR1 SNHLY, CDR2 FYNNEI. Here the CDR3 DNA reads TGTGCCAGCGTAGACAGGATCTATGGCTACACCTTC. Translated: CASVDRIYGYTF.

The chain couples TRBV14 to TRBJ2-2, with a tentative D call TRBD1 (6 bases). V shed 0 bases and J shed 3 bases, with 14 bases lying between them. CDR1 and CDR2 from the germline V gene are SGHDN and FVKESK. The CDR3 is 17 residues long. The CDR3 DNA follows: TGTGCCAGCAGCCAAGAAAGGATGGCAGGGGACACCGGGGAGCTGTTTTTT. It yields the protein CASSQERMAGDTGELFF.

V usage is TRBV28 and J usage is TRBJ2-7; maybe TRBD1 (6 bases). The CDR3 extends over 15 amino acids. Per the germline V gene, CDR1 is MDHEN and CDR2 is SYDVKM. The V and J ends lost 1 base and 2 bases respectively, with 12 bases between them. Here the CDR3 DNA reads TGTGCCAGCAGTTTATTAGGGGGTAGAGCCTACGAGCAGTACTTC. This sequence encodes CASSLLGGRAYEQYF. The full variable domain, in which reference TRBV28 and TRBJ2-7 provide the parts outside the CDR3, is DVKVTQSSRYLVKRTGEKVFLECVQDMDHENMFWYRQDPGLGLRLIYFSYDVKMKEKGDIPEGYSVSREKKERFSLILESASTNQTSMYLCASSLLGGRAYEQYFGPGTRLTVT.

The gene calls are TRBV6-5 and TRBJ2-7, with a weak D call TRBD2 (5 bases). Trimming shortened V by 2 bases and J by 0 bases, and 8 bases separated the two germline ends. Germline values: CDR1 MNHEY, CDR2 SVGAGI. The CDR3 loop spans 14 amino acids. The CDR3 DNA reads as TGTGCCAGCAGTTACCTAGGAGGCTCCTACGAGCAGTACTTC. Amino acids: CASSYLGGSYEQYF.